This T cell receptor beta chain is drawn from a study of T-cell reconstitution after alpha-beta-depleted transplantation in children. Study-wide results and caveats: In some patients, recipient T cells and intrathymic progenitors surviving conditioning explained high day-60 diversity.

This clonotype was observed at least ten times. Antigen unknown. For TCRbeta, the library was prepared with unique molecular identifiers. TCRdb fed the PCR reads into MiXCR, producing one record per CDR3 protein. The data hold about 300,000 distinct CDR3 sequences, with around a tenth observed a single time. The CDR3 covers 14 residues. Germline values: CDR1 LGHDT, CDR2 YNNKEL (reference sequence). The V and J ends lost 2 bases and 4 bases respectively, with 9 bases between them. Source: PBMCs, taken before TCRalphabeta/CD19-depleted stem cell transplant. The receptor comes from a boy in the first two years of life with acute myeloid leukemia, due to receive a stem cell transplant. The chain uses TRBV3-1 and TRBJ1-5, with D possibly matching TRBD1 (6 bases). CDR3 region: CASSQRQANQPQHF. The CDR3 DNA reads as TGTGCCAGCAGCCAAAGACAGGCAAATCAGCCCCAGCATTTT.